This is a list of T cell receptor beta chains from one sample in a study of T cell responses to AZD1222 COVID-19 vaccine. Profiling relied on immunoSEQ multiplex PCR, and the TCRdb table lists in-frame clones only, not all of them. The top ten clones hold roughly 0.98% of a sample with about 120,000 clones, roughly 93% of them seen once. The specimen comprised peripheral blood, sampled 28 days after the second AZD1222 dose. These receptors all stem from an adult who received the AZD1222 COVID-19 vaccine. CDR3s include the opening cysteine and the closing phenylalanine or tryptophan. Fields, in order: clone size, V gene, D gene, J gene, CDR3 DNA, CDR3 protein. D genes are given only for firm matches. The size of a clone is reported for some rows only, either as once, few or many, or as a class for expanded clones.

>.|TRBV29-1|.|TRBJ1-2
TGCAGCGTTGAAGAGGGAGGGTACGATGGCTACACCTTC
CSVEEGGYDGYTF
>.|TRBV11-2|.|TRBJ2-7
TGTGCCAGCAGCCCCCGAACAGGGTCCTACGAGCAGTACTTC
CASSPRTGSYEQYF
>.|TRBV13|.|TRBJ1-1
TGTGCCAGCAGCTTAGCACGGAACACTGAAGCTTTCTTT
CASSLARNTEAFF
>few|TRBV7-8|.|TRBJ1-3
TGTGCCAGCAGCTTAGGTCGGAACACCATATATTTT
CASSLGRNTIYF
>.|TRBV30|TRBD1|TRBJ1-5
TGTGCCTGGAGCCCTGACCGGGACAGGGGGTATGGCAATCAGCCCCAGCATTTT
CAWSPDRDRGYGNQPQHF
>once|TRBV11-2|.|TRBJ2-1
TGTGCCAGCAGCTTCACCAGCGGAGCCTATAATGAGCAGTTCTTC
CASSFTSGAYNEQFF
>.|TRBV7-6|.|TRBJ1-2
TGTGCCAGCAGCTTGGGACACCTCGGAAAAGCTAACTATGGCTACACCTTC
CASSLGHLGKANYGYTF
>.|TRBV27|.|TRBJ2-7
TGTGCCAGCAGTTTCTTGGGGCAGGGAGAGCAGTACTTC
CASSFLGQGEQYF
>.|TRBV27|.|TRBJ2-1
TGTGCCAGCAGTTTATCGGTAGAGGGCTACAATGAGCAGTTCTTC
CASSLSVEGYNEQFF
>.|TRBV5-4|TRBD1|TRBJ2-5
TGTGCCAGCAGCTTACGACAGGGGGAGACCCAGTACTTC
CASSLRQGETQYF
>.|TRBV18|.|TRBJ2-6
TGTGCCAGCTCACCGAGCGGCGGAGCCTCTGGGGCCAACGTCCTGACTTTC
CASSPSGGASGANVLTF
>.|TRBV4-2|TRBD1|TRBJ2-2
TGTGCCAGCAGTTGGACAGGAATAACCGGGGAGCTGTTTTTT
CASSWTGITGELFF
>.|TRBV13|TRBD2|TRBJ2-7
TGTGCCAGCAGCGCCGGACTAGAAAGTGTGTCGTCCTACGAGCAGTACTTC
CASSAGLESVSSYEQYF
>.|TRBV7-2|TRBD2|TRBJ2-1
TGTGCCAGCAGCTTAGTAAGTGGGACTAGCTACAATGAGCAGTTCTTC
CASSLVSGTSYNEQFF
>once|TRBV5-1|.|TRBJ2-2
TGCGCCAGCAGCTTGGAGTCGAACACCGGGGAGCTGTTTTTT
CASSLESNTGELFF
>.|TRBV7-9|.|TRBJ2-3
TGTGCCAGCAGCTCCAGGGGAGCGACAGATACGCAGTATTTT
CASSSRGATDTQYF
>.|TRBV14|.|TRBJ1-3
TGTGCCAGCAGCCAAGAAAGCTCTGGAAACACCATATATTTT
CASSQESSGNTIYF
>.|TRBV19|.|TRBJ2-7
TGTGCCAGTAGTATCACCCGCGGGTGGAAGGACGAGCAGTACTTC
CASSITRGWKDEQYF
>.|TRBV27|.|TRBJ1-1
TGTGCCAGCAGTTCAATAGAGACAGCTAACACTGAAGCTTTCTTT
CASSSIETANTEAFF
>.|TRBV6-4|.|TRBJ1-5
TGTGCCAGCAGTTCCCCCCTTTCGCGACAGAATAGCAATCAGCCCCAGCATTTT
CASSSPLSRQNSNQPQHF
>.|TRBV18|TRBD1|TRBJ2-5
TGTGCCAGCTCACCACGACAGGGCGATCAAGAGACCCAGTACTTC
CASSPRQGDQETQYF
>.|TRBV5-5|TRBD1|TRBJ1-3
TGTGCCTGCACTCGGGCCGGACAGGGGGCGAACACCATATATTTT
CACTRAGQGANTIYF
>once|TRBV6-5|.|TRBJ1-5
TGTGCCAGCGGTAGACAGTACAATCAGCCCCAGCATTTT
CASGRQYNQPQHF
>few|TRBV5-1|.|TRBJ1-4
TGCGCCAGCAGGAGTTCCGTGGGGGAAAAACTGTTTTTT
CASRSSVGEKLFF
>.|TRBV19|.|TRBJ1-3
TGTGCCAGTAGTATCGGGGGTGCTGGAAACACCATATATTTT
CASSIGGAGNTIYF